The 11 T cell receptor beta chains given below trace back to one sample, sequenced in a study of blood T cell repertoires in COVID-19. Sequencing was performed with immunoSEQ multiplex PCR; in TCRdb, only in-frame clones are kept and a portion is missing. The sample consists of under 150,000 clones, about 80% of them appearing once. Sequencing was performed on peripheral blood. Receptors were obtained from a woman between 35 and 50 years old with acute or convalescent COVID-19.

The chain couples TRBV7-2 to TRBJ2-1; D is undetermined. The germline gives CDR1 SGHTA, CDR2 FQGNSA. V was pared by 5 bases and J by 6 bases, with 17 bases between. The CDR3 covers 15 residues. CDR3 loop: CASSLEVAYANEQFF. Here the CDR3 DNA reads TGTGCCAGCAGCCTCGAGGTAGCCTACGCCAATGAGCAGTTCTTC.

This clone has only one observation. V gene TRBV6-6 combines with J gene TRBJ1-2; 8 bases line up with TRBD1. The V gene's germline CDR1 is MNHNY and CDR2 SVGAGI (reference sequence). Germline trimming cut 5 bases from V and 4 bases from J; bases unmatched to any gene: 3. The CDR3 is made up of 13 amino acids. The CDR3 loop reads CASSDDRGYGYTF. CDR3 in DNA: TGTGCCAGCAGTGATGACAGGGGCTATGGCTACACCTTC.

This rearrangement joins TRBV6-5 to TRBJ1-5, with TRBD1 identical over 8 bases. Germline-derived CDR1 and CDR2 are MNHEY and SVGAGI. The V segment lost 6 bases and the J segment 5 bases; nucleotides outside the gene matches: 9. The CDR3 loop spans 15 amino acids. The CDR3 bases are TGTGCCAGCAGACGGACAGGGCTAGAAGATCAGCCCCAGCATTTT. It codes for CASRRTGLEDQPQHF.

The chain couples TRBV5-1 to TRBJ1-1; D uncertain. This CDR3 spans 16 amino acids. Trimming took 0 bases from V and 2 from J, leaving 14 bases between them. Germline V lookup: CDR1 SGHRS, CDR2 YFSETQ. CDR3 coding DNA: TGCGCCAGCAGCTTGGCCCGTGGCAGCGTTAACACTGAAGCTTTCTTT. Translating gives CASSLARGSVNTEAFF.

The table lists this clone with a count of one. The rearrangement joins TRBV7-2 to TRBJ2-2; tentative D call: TRBD2 (5 bases). CDR1 is SGHTA and CDR2 is FQGNSA in the germline V gene. The CDR3 covers 15 residues. The V and J ends lost 1 base and 2 bases respectively, with 8 bases between them. CDR3 residues: CASSLVTGNTGELFF. DNA of the CDR3: TGTGCCAGCAGCTTAGTTACGGGAAACACCGGGGAGCTGTTTTTT.

This clone was picked up a small number of times. The chain uses TRBV18 and TRBJ2-1; 11 bases match TRBD2. CDR3 length: 15 amino acids. The V gene end was trimmed by 4 bases and the J gene end by 5 bases; junction bases not matched to a gene: 4. Germline-derived CDR1 and CDR2 are KGHSH and LQKENI. CDR3 nucleotide sequence: TGTGCCAGCTCACGAATAGCGGGGGGGGACAATGAGCAGTTCTTC. This sequence encodes CASSRIAGGDNEQFF.

The chain recombines TRBV29-1 with TRBJ2-3; a weak D match, TRBD1 (7 bases). The ends were cut back, 5 bases at V and 6 bases at J, with 15 bases in the middle. This CDR3 comprises 13 residues. Germline-derived CDR1 and CDR2 are SQVTM and ANQGSEA. The CDR3 is CSVRRGPPDTQYF. The CDR3 nucleotides are TGCAGCGTTAGGAGGGGGCCCCCGGATACGCAGTATTTT.

The CDR3 DNA reads as TGCGCCAGCAGCCAAGTAAGGGGACAGGACACCGGGGAGCTGTTTTTT. As protein: CASSQVRGQDTGELFF. This chain connects TRBV4-1 to TRBJ2-2; 8 bases are a match to TRBD1. This CDR3 region has 16 residues. Trimming removed 1 base from V and 3 bases from J; junction bases left unmatched: 4. Germline lookup yields CDR1 MGHRA and CDR2 YSYEKL.

This clone was detected a few times. The chain has TRBV3-1 (or the pseudogene TRBV3-2) and TRBJ1-2; possibly TRBD1 for D (5 bases). Trimming took 3 bases from V and 7 from J, leaving 12 bases between them. Germline CDR1 and CDR2: LGHDT and YNNKEL (reference sequence). The CDR3 is 13 amino acids. DNA for the CDR3: TGTGCCAGCAGCCACTTTACCGGGGGTGGCTACACCTTC. This sequence encodes CASSHFTGGGYTF.

This clone has more than one count but fewer than ten. The chain joins TRBV7-2 to TRBJ2-7; 9 nucleotides match TRBD2. CDR1 and CDR2 from the germline V gene are SGHTA and FQGNSA. The J segment lost 0 bases and the V segment lost 1 base, leaving 10 bases of the junction unmatched. The CDR3 has 18 residues. CDR3 nucleotides: TGTGCCAGCAGCTTAGGGAGCGGGCTAGCGGGGAGCTCCTACGAGCAGTACTTC. Its translation: CASSLGSGLAGSSYEQYF.

This clone appeared once. This rearrangement joins TRBV18 to TRBJ2-2; possibly TRBD1 for D (6 bases). Between the trimmed V and J ends, which lost 1 base and 5 bases, there was a span of 11 bases. There are 15 residues in the CDR3. Germline CDR1 and CDR2: KGHSH and LQKENI. The CDR3 spells CASSPQQGDTGELFF. CDR3 sequence (DNA): TGTGCCAGCTCACCACAACAGGGTGATACCGGGGAGCTGTTTTTT.